These 27 T cell receptor beta chains were sequenced from one sample in a study of CXCR3-negative and CXCR3-positive naive CD8 T cells. UMI-labeled 5' RACE TRB cDNA libraries were prepared from the cells. TCRdb re-called the 5' RACE reads, yielding one record per CDR3 amino acid sequence without DNA. This repertoire comprises tens of thousands of distinct CDR3 sequences; its ten largest clones make up about 1%. Sequencing input: naive CXCR3- CD8+ T cells from blood. This sample's subset: CD45RO-CCR7+CD27+CD95- naive CD8+ T cells lacking CXCR3 (TNR3-). These receptors were collected from a human donor in good health. Some clones in this sample may be carry-over from other donors' samples.

This rearrangement joins TRBV9 to TRBJ2-1. Germline V gene sequence: CDR1 SGDLS, CDR2 YYNGEE. The CDR3 contains 12 residues. CDR3 protein: CASSLNGDEQFF.

The rearrangement uses TRBV20-1 and TRBJ2-7; no DNA is available, so the TRBD1 call from TCRdb remains unchecked. Per the germline V gene, CDR1 is DFQATT and CDR2 is SNEGSKA (reference sequence). The CDR3 has 14 residues. CDR3 loop: CSARPRQGHYEQYF.

This rearrangement joins TRBV7-9 to TRBJ2-3; TCRdb returns TRBD1, unconfirmable since there is no DNA. The CDR3 is 12 residues long. CDR1 SEHNR and CDR2 FQNEAQ come from the germline V gene (reference sequence). CDR3 sequence reads: CASGTGPDTQYF.

The chain links TRBV4-3 to TRBJ2-7; TCRdb picks TRBD1, but there is no DNA to check that call. CDR1 is LGHNA, CDR2 YSLEER, per germline. The CDR3 has 16 amino acids. The CDR3 here is CASSQARDRATYEQYF.

The chain couples TRBV20-1 to TRBJ2-7; TCRdb names TRBD1, which stays unverified in the absence of DNA. Germline loops: CDR1 DFQATT, CDR2 SNEGSKA (reference sequence). The length of the CDR3 is 15 residues. The CDR3 reads CSARDTRDLSYEQYF.

The chain links TRBV3-1 to TRBJ2-7; no DNA is available, so the TRBD2 call from TCRdb remains unchecked. CDR1 is LGHDT, CDR2 YNNKEL, per germline (reference sequence). This CDR3 contains 21 residues. This chain's CDR3 is CASSQRGTEGLAGGFPYEQYF.

The chain recombines TRBV29-1 with TRBJ2-1; TCRdb proposes TRBD1, but this gene call is untestable without DNA. Germline assignment: CDR1 SQVTM and CDR2 ANQGSEA. The CDR3 contains 13 residues. CDR3 in amino acids: CSVVTIGRDEQFF.

This CDR3 is CAISDPSGGPINIQYF. This chain joins TRBV10-3 and TRBJ2-4; no DNA is available, so the TRBD2 call from TCRdb remains unchecked. This CDR3 contains 16 residues. In germline, CDR1 is ENHRY, CDR2 SYGVKD.

The rearrangement joins TRBV29-1 to TRBJ2-5; TCRdb proposes TRBD1, but this gene call is untestable without DNA. Germline CDR1 SQVTM, CDR2 ANQGSEA. The CDR3 sequence is 12 residues long. CDR3 region: CSVEGEQETQYF.

The CDR3 region is CSAREDRGHNEQFF. This chain links TRBV20-1 with TRBJ2-1; TCRdb reports TRBD1, a call that lacks DNA to check it against. CDR1 DFQATT and CDR2 SNEGSKA come from the germline V gene (reference sequence). This CDR3 comprises 14 residues.

This chain uses TRBV4-1 with TRBJ2-7; the D call from TCRdb, TRBD1, cannot be confirmed without DNA. Germline CDR1 is MGHRA and CDR2 is YSYEKL. The CDR3 is 16 residues long. This chain's CDR3 is CASSHRQGPSTYEQYF.

The chain uses TRBV7-2 and TRBJ2-7; TCRdb gives TRBD2 as the D gene, but with no DNA this cannot be confirmed. This CDR3 comprises 16 residues. Germline CDR1 reads SGHTA; CDR2 reads FQGNSA. The CDR3 sequence: CASSLNVGPARYEQYF.

This chain connects TRBV29-1 to TRBJ1-2. This CDR3 spans 13 amino acids. Germline V gene data show CDR1 as SQVTM and CDR2 as ANQGSEA. The CDR3 is CSVEVGEVHGYTF.

This chain's CDR3 is CASSQVLQGQETQYF. The chain recombines TRBV3-1 with TRBJ2-5; TCRdb's D call, TRBD1, is unchecked because there is no DNA. The CDR3 loop spans 15 amino acids. The V gene's germline CDR1 is LGHDT and CDR2 YNNKEL (reference sequence).

This chain uses TRBV20-1 with TRBJ2-7; TCRdb lists TRBD1, though no DNA is available to test this call. CDR3 length equals 13 residues. Germline lookup yields CDR1 DFQATT and CDR2 SNEGSKA (reference sequence). Here the CDR3 reads CSAYPRDSSEQYF.

The chain couples TRBV5-1 to TRBJ2-7; TCRdb indicates TRBD1, and absent DNA this call remains unverified. The CDR3 is 16 residues long. Germline V gene lookup returns CDR1 SGHRS and CDR2 YFSETQ. The CDR3: CASSLDFGTNDYEQYF.

V is TRBV29-1 and J is TRBJ2-1; TCRdb names TRBD1, which stays unverified in the absence of DNA. CDR1 is SQVTM, CDR2 ANQGSEA, per germline. This CDR3 region has 12 residues. The CDR3: CSDIETDNEQFF.

The chain links TRBV6-2 or TRBV6-3 to TRBJ1-1; absent DNA, TCRdb's TRBD1 call cannot be checked. CDR3 size: 15 residues. Germline assignment: CDR1 MNHEY and CDR2 SVGEGT. The CDR3 sequence is CASSYGSGQNTEAFF.

The V gene is TRBV30, the J gene TRBJ2-2. This CDR3 is 13 amino acids long. Germline CDR1 GTSNPN, CDR2 SVGIG (reference sequence). CDR3 loop: CAWSVADTGELFF.

This rearrangement joins TRBV6-2 or TRBV6-3 to TRBJ2-2; with no DNA, the TCRdb D assignment of TRBD1 cannot be verified. Germline CDR1 is MNHEY and CDR2 is SVGEGT. The CDR3 extends over 15 amino acids. CDR3 protein: CASQAGAENTGELFF.

The chain carries TRBV7-9 and TRBJ2-1; TCRdb's D call of TRBD1 is untestable without DNA. This CDR3 has 14 amino acids. CDR1 and CDR2 from the germline V gene are SEHNR and FQNEAQ (reference sequence). This CDR3 reads CASSPRVSYNEQFF.

J is TRBJ2-7 and V is TRBV7-9; as DNA is missing, the TRBD1 call by TCRdb cannot be tested. Germline values: CDR1 SEHNR, CDR2 FQNEAQ (reference sequence). The CDR3 extends over 12 amino acids. The CDR3: CASSFGDLEQYF.

The chain is built from TRBV7-2 and TRBJ1-6; the TRBD1 assignment by TCRdb is unverifiable without DNA. Germline lookup yields CDR1 SGHTA and CDR2 FQGNSA. This CDR3 has 15 amino acids. The CDR3 protein is CASSLNRGLNSPLHF.

This rearrangement joins TRBV6-6 to TRBJ2-7; TCRdb proposes TRBD1, but this gene call is untestable without DNA. This CDR3 is built from 13 residues. In germline, CDR1 is MNHNY, CDR2 SVGAGI (reference sequence). The CDR3 spells CASSGQGTYEQYF.

The rearrangement links TRBV2 to TRBJ2-3; TCRdb reports TRBD1, a call that lacks DNA to check it against. Germline V lookup: CDR1 SNHLY, CDR2 FYNNEI. The CDR3 spans 14 residues. This CDR3 reads CASTRGSGPDTQYF.

The CDR3 is CASLSPASSYNEQFF. The chain links TRBV12-5 to TRBJ2-1; without DNA, the TCRdb call of TRBD1 cannot be checked. The CDR3 contains 15 residues. In germline, CDR1 is LGHNT, CDR2 FRNRAP.

This chain links TRBV30 with TRBJ1-1; TCRdb's D gene call, TRBD1, goes unchecked for lack of DNA. Per the germline V gene, CDR1 is GTSNPN and CDR2 is SVGIG (reference sequence). The CDR3 is made up of 12 amino acids. The CDR3 spells CAWSLGGTEAFF. Using reference TRBV30 and TRBJ1-1 for the parts outside the CDR3, the full variable domain is SQTIHQWPATLVQPVGSPLSLECTVEGTSNPNLYWYRQAAGRGLQLLFYSVGIGQISSEVPQNLSASRPQDRQFILSSKKLLLSDSGFYLCAWSLGGTEAFFGQGTRLTVV.